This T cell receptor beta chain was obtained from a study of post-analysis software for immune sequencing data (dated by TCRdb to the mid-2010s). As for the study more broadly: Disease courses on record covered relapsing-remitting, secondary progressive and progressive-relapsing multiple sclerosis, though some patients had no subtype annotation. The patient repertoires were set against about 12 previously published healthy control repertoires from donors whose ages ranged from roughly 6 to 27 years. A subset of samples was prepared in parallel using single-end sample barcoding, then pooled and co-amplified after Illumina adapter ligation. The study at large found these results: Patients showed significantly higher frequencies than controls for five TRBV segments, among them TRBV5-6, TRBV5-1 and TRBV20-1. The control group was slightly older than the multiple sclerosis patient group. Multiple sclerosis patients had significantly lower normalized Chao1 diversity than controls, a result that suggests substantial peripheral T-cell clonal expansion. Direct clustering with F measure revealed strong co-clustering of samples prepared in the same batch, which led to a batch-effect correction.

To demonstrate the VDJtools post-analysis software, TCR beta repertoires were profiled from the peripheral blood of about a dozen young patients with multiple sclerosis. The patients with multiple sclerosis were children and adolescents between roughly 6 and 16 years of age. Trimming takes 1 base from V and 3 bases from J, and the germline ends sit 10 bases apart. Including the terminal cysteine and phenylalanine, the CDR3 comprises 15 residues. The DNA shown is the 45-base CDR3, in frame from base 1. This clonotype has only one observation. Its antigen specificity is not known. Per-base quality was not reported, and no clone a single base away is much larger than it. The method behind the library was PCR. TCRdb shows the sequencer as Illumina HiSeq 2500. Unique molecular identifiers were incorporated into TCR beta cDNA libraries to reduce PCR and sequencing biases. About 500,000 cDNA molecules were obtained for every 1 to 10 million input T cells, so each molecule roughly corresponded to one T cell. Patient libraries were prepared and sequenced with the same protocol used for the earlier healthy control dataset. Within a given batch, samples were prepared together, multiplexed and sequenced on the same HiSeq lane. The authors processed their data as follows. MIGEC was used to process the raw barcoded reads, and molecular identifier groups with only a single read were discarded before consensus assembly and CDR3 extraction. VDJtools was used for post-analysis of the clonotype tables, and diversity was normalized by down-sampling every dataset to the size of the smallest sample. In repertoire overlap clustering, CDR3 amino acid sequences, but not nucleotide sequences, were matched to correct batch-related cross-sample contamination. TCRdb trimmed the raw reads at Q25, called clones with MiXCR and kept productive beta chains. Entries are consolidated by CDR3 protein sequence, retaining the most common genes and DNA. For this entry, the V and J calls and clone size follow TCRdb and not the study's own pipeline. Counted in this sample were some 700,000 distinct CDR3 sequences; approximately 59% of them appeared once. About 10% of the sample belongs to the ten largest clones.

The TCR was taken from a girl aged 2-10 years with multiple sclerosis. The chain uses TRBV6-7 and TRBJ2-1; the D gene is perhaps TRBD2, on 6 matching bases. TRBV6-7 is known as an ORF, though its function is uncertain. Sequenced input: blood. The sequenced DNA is TGTGCCAGCAGTTACTGCGCGGGAATCTACAATGAGCAGTTCTTC. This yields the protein CASSYCAGIYNEQFF.